The rows below give T cell receptor beta chains drawn from one sample of a study of OX40 agonist ivuxolimab in advanced cancers. Clones were sequenced by immunoSEQ multiplex PCR, and TCRdb holds only the in-frame ones, with some missing. This sample has approximately 60,000 clones, with less than 95% found just once. The sample consisted of CD4+ or CD8+ T cells sorted from blood, taken in a trial of the OX40 agonist ivuxolimab. Receptors originate from an adult with an advanced solid tumor such as melanoma, head and neck, liver or kidney cancer. Both conserved end residues are part of each CDR3. The D gene is left open where the match is weak. Clone sizes are given selectively: once, few, many, or a class where the clone is expanded.

abundance | d_gene | j_gene | v_gene | CDR3nt | CDR3aa
NA | TRBD2 | TRBJ2-7 | TRBV4-3 | TGCGCCAGCAGCCCAGGGACTAGCGGGGTCGCGGGGAACGAGCAGTACTTC | CASSPGTSGVAGNEQYF
NA | TRBD2 | TRBJ2-1 | TRBV5-6 | TGTGCCAGCAGTGGGGGTCGGGGACTAGCGGGAGTGGGCAATGAGCAGTTCTTC | CASSGGRGLAGVGNEQFF
NA | TRBD2 | TRBJ2-5 | TRBV14 | TGTGCCAGCTGTGCAGGGAGGGTCCAGACCCAGTACTTC | CASCAGRVQTQYF
NA | TRBD1 | TRBJ1-5 | TRBV27 | TGTGCCAGCAGTTTCACAGGGGATCAGCCCCAGCATTTT | CASSFTGDQPQHF
NA | NA | TRBJ2-3 | TRBV27 | TGTGCCAGCAGTTTATACGCCGGTGGGGGAGGAACTTTCACAGATACGCAGTATTTT | CASSLYAGGGGTFTDTQYF
once | NA | TRBJ2-7 | TRBV29-1 | TGCAGCGTTGAAGGGACGGAGGATTACGAGCAGTACTTC | CSVEGTEDYEQYF
NA | NA | TRBJ2-3 | TRBV18 | TGTGCCAGCTCACCATCACCGGGGCCTAGCACAGATACGCAGTATTTT | CASSPSPGPSTDTQYF
NA | NA | TRBJ1-1 | TRBV9 | TGTGCCAGCAGCGTAGTTGTGGCTACGAACACTGAAGCTTTCTTT | CASSVVVATNTEAFF
NA | NA | TRBJ1-1 | TRBV7-2 | TGTGCCAGCAGCTTGATATGGGACACTAGGAACACTGAAGCTTTCTTT | CASSLIWDTRNTEAFF
NA | TRBD2 | TRBJ2-3 | TRBV15 | TGTGCCACCAGCAGAGATATCGGGGGGTCAGATACGCAGTATTTT | CATSRDIGGSDTQYF
NA | TRBD1 | TRBJ2-5 | TRBV7-9 | TGTGCCAGCAGCTTGAGACAGGGGGCCAACGAGACCCAGTACTTC | CASSLRQGANETQYF
NA | TRBD2 | TRBJ2-1 | TRBV2 | TGTGCCAGCATGGTTTCGACGGACTTAACTAGCGGGACCCACAATGAGCAGTTCTTC | CASMVSTDLTSGTHNEQFF
NA | NA | TRBJ2-6 | TRBV11-2 | TGTGCCAGCAGCCATAGTGGGTCCGGGGCGCTTGGGGCCAACGTCCTGACTTTC | CASSHSGSGALGANVLTF
NA | NA | TRBJ2-5 | TRBV6-1 | TGTGCCAGCAGTGAAGCTGCAGGACAGCAAGAGACCCAGTACTTC | CASSEAAGQQETQYF
few | NA | TRBJ2-5 | TRBV10-1 | TGCGCCAGCAGTGTAACTAGCTCGAGGGAGACCCAGTACTTC | CASSVTSSRETQYF
NA | NA | TRBJ2-1 | TRBV29-1 | TGCAGCGTTGATCGGGCAGGGAACGATGAGCAGTTCTTC | CSVDRAGNDEQFF
NA | NA | TRBJ2-2 | TRBV29-1 | TGCAGCGTTGTAGGGATTAACACCGGGGAGCTGTTTTTT | CSVVGINTGELFF
NA | NA | TRBJ2-1 | TRBV27 | TGTGCCAGCAGTTTAAATCCTCGCAATGAGCAGTTCTTC | CASSLNPRNEQFF
NA | NA | TRBJ2-7 | TRBV27 | TGTGCCAGCAGTTCCGGGACAACCTACGAGCAGTACTTC | CASSSGTTYEQYF
NA | TRBD2 | TRBJ2-1 | TRBV4-3 | TGCGCCAGCAGCCTCGACGGGGCGGGAGGGCCTTACAATGAGCAGTTCTTC | CASSLDGAGGPYNEQFF
NA | NA | TRBJ2-6 | TRBV10-3 | TGTGCCATCAGTGATCCAGCAGATTTCTTTTCTGGGGCCAACGTCCTGACTTTC | CAISDPADFFSGANVLTF
NA | NA | TRBJ1-4 | TRBV6-5 | TGTGCCAGCAGTTACAAGGGTATAGCTAATGAAAAACTGTTTTTT | CASSYKGIANEKLFF
NA | TRBD2 | TRBJ2-7 | TRBV28 | TGTGCCAGCAGGAGCGGGGGCCACGAGCAGTACTTC | CASRSGGHEQYF
NA | NA | TRBJ2-5 | TRBV6-1 | TGTGCCAGCAGTGTATGGACAGCTACCCAAGAGACCCAGTACTTC | CASSVWTATQETQYF
few | TRBD2 | TRBJ2-1 | TRBV2 | TGTGCCAGCAGTGCCCCCCTAGCGGGAGGAGGCAATGAGCAGTTCTTC | CASSAPLAGGGNEQFF
NA | NA | TRBJ2-2 | TRBV19 | TGTGCCAGTAGTATAGATTATAGATTGAACACCGGGGAGCTGTTTTTT | CASSIDYRLNTGELFF
once | NA | TRBJ2-7 | TRBV2 | TGTGCCAGCAGTGAATCTGGGGGGCACGAGCAGTACTTC | CASSESGGHEQYF
NA | NA | TRBJ2-7 | TRBV28 | TGTGCCAGCAGCCGTCCCAGCGGGCACTCCTACGAGCAGTACTTC | CASSRPSGHSYEQYF
NA | TRBD1 | TRBJ2-7 | TRBV4-1 | TGCGCCAGCAGCCAAGCGATAGGGACAGGGGGTTCCGAGCAGTACTTC | CASSQAIGTGGSEQYF
NA | NA | TRBJ2-7 | TRBV14 | TGTGCCAGCAGCCAAGAGTCGGGACTGCCTCCGAGCTCCTACGAGCAGTACTTC | CASSQESGLPPSSYEQYF
NA | TRBD1 | TRBJ1-2 | TRBV11-2 | TGTGCCAGCAGCTTAGGGTTCTCCGGGACAGCTAACTATGGCTACACCTTC | CASSLGFSGTANYGYTF